The 11 T cell receptor beta chains below were found in one sample sequenced in a study of blood T cell repertoires in COVID-19. Generated by immunoSEQ multiplex PCR, the TCRdb table keeps only in-frame clones and is missing some. The sample carries under 95,000 clones, 70% to 90% recorded once. The specimen sequenced was peripheral blood. Receptor source: a human donor in a cohort sampled during active COVID-19.

The chain employs TRBV7-6 and TRBJ1-6; 9 nucleotides agree with TRBD1. The CDR3 runs 19 residues. The germline gives CDR1 SGHVS, CDR2 FNYEAQ. Trimming at V came to 5 bases and at J to 7 bases, leaving 18 bases not matched to a gene. The CDR3 DNA reads TGTGCCAGCAGCCCAAGGCCGGCAACCGGGACAGGGACGAATTCACCCCTCCACTTT. It yields the protein CASSPRPATGTGTNSPLHF. The full variable domain, rest sourced from reference TRBV7-6 and TRBJ1-6, is GAGVSQSPRYKVTKRGQDVALRCDPISGHVSLYWYRQALGQGPEFLTYFNYEAQQDKSGLPNDRFSAERPEGSISTLTIQRTEQRDSAMYRCASSPRPATGTGTNSPLHFGNGTRLTVT.

The chain joins TRBV7-2 to TRBJ1-4; D not resolved. CDR3 length equals 16 residues. CDR1 is SGHTA, CDR2 FQGNSA, per germline. Trimming removed 5 bases from V and 2 bases from J, with 15 bases in between. CDR3 loop: CASSPRWAGTNEKLFF. The CDR3 DNA sequence: TGTGCCAGCAGCCCCCGGTGGGCGGGGACTAATGAAAAACTGTTTTTT.

This chain links TRBV27 with TRBJ1-2, with 9 bases that match TRBD1. J lost 3 bases, V lost 5 bases, and 4 bases had no gene match. Germline V lookup: CDR1 MNHEY, CDR2 SMNVEV (reference sequence). The CDR3 contains 14 residues. CDR3 amino acids: CASSRDRAYYGYTF. CDR3 nucleotide sequence: TGTGCCAGCAGTAGGGACAGGGCATACTATGGCTACACCTTC.

The rearrangement joins TRBV5-1 to TRBJ2-3, with 7 bases aligning to TRBD2. The CDR3 has 16 amino acids. The trim removed 0 bases at V and 0 bases at J, leaving 4 bases unmatched. From germline, CDR1 is SGHRS and CDR2 YFSETQ. CDR3 loop: CASSLGASGSTDTQYF. CDR3 coding DNA: TGCGCCAGCAGCTTGGGAGCTAGCGGTAGCACAGATACGCAGTATTTT.

The chain recombines TRBV9 with TRBJ2-3; 10 bases line up with TRBD2. The length of the CDR3 is 17 residues. Germline assignment: CDR1 SGDLS and CDR2 YYNGEE. Trimming removed 4 bases from V and 2 bases from J; junction bases left unmatched: 10. CDR3 sequence reads: CASSIGSSGSPTDTQYF. CDR3 coding DNA: TGTGCCAGCAGCATAGGGTCTAGCGGGAGCCCCACAGATACGCAGTATTTT. The entire variable domain, with the rest obtained from reference TRBV9 and TRBJ2-3, is as follows: DSGVTQTPKHLITATGQRVTLRCSPRSGDLSVYWYQQSLDQGLQFLIQYYNGEERAKGNILERFSAQQFPDLHSELNLSSLELGDSALYFCASSIGSSGSPTDTQYFGPGTRLTVL.

Worth noting for this clone: The same CDR3 also results from other DNA sequences found in this sample. This sequence joins TRBV20-1 and TRBJ1-1; D not certain. The germline V gene has CDR1 DFQATT and CDR2 SNEGSKA (reference sequence). CDR3 size: 11 residues. The V end lost 3 bases, the J end lost 4 bases, and 6 bases lay between the germline ends. DNA for the CDR3: TGCAGTGCTAGGCGGGTCACTGAAGCTTTCTTT. Its protein product is CSARRVTEAFF.

The rearrangement uses TRBV10-3 and TRBJ2-7; 7 positions match TRBD1. The germline CDR1 and CDR2 sequences are ENHRY and SYGVKD. Trimming at V came to 7 bases and at J to 6 bases, leaving 15 bases not matched to a gene. The length of the CDR3 is 15 residues. The CDR3 nucleotides are TGTGCCATCAAACTAAGTGGGACAGAGAATGGCGAGCAGTACTTC. As protein: CAIKLSGTENGEQYF.

This rearrangement joins TRBV9 to TRBJ2-5; TRBD2 agrees at 12 bases. The junction had 9 bases not matched to a gene; V was cut back by 4 bases and J by 5 bases. In germline, CDR1 is SGDLS, CDR2 YYNGEE. This CDR3 is 16 amino acids long. The CDR3 DNA reads as TGTGCCAGCAGCTCCACCGGACTAGCGGGGATGGAGACCCAGTACTTC. Residues: CASSSTGLAGMETQYF.

This clone was detected once. V is TRBV28 and J is TRBJ1-2; D call uncertain. Germline values: CDR1 MDHEN, CDR2 SYDVKM. CDR3 length: 13 amino acids. The V and J ends lost 3 bases and 3 bases respectively, with 8 bases between them. In DNA form, the CDR3 reads TGTGCCAGCAGTTTCGTTTCAGACTATGGCTACACCTTC. Amino acids: CASSFVSDYGYTF.

This sequence joins TRBV5-1 and TRBJ2-5; tentatively, D is TRBD1 (5 bases). This CDR3 comprises 17 residues. From germline, CDR1 is SGHRS and CDR2 YFSETQ. V lost 4 bases, J lost 1 base, and 20 bases lay in between. In DNA form, the CDR3 reads TGCGCCAGCAGCCAGTACCCCTCACAGGACCGCCAAGAGACCCAGTACTTC. This codes for CASSQYPSQDRQETQYF.

V gene TRBV5-1 combines with J gene TRBJ2-1; D is unresolved. The V gene's germline CDR1 is SGHRS and CDR2 YFSETQ. CDR3 length equals 15 residues. V was clipped by 0 bases and J by 0 bases, with 7 bases between them. This CDR3 is CASSLDGSSYNEQFF. The CDR3, as DNA: TGCGCCAGCAGCTTGGATGGCAGCTCCTACAATGAGCAGTTCTTC.